One sample yielded the 11 T cell receptor beta chains listed below, sequenced in a study of CD4 and CD8 cells across lung adenocarcinoma regions. Each CDR3 protein gets one entry after TCRdb re-called the PCR reads with MiXCR. The data show around 16,000 distinct CDR3 sequences, under 70% seen once. Specimen: CD8+ T cells from the center of a lung tumor. The receptors here all came from a female donor with lung adenocarcinoma. The CD4 and CD8 labels of this study may be unreliable.

To note about this clonotype: An end of the junction differs from the germline gene, which may be a read error. CDR3 sequence: CGSSPGVGAQNTQYF. CDR3 nucleotides: TGTGGCAGCAGTCCGGGCGTGGGAGCCCAAAATACGCAGTACTTC. The chain joins TRBV6-1 to TRBJ2-4, with a weak D call TRBD2 (5 bases). The CDR3 spans 15 residues. Germline V gene sequence: CDR1 MNHNS, CDR2 SASEGT.

The rearrangement joins TRBV6-1 to TRBJ2-4; a possible D gene is TRBD2 (7 bases). Trimming cost V 3 bases and J 13 bases, with 28 bases left between them. Germline values: CDR1 MNHNS, CDR2 SASEGT. CDR3 size: 17 residues. The DNA of the CDR3 is TGTGCCAGCAGTGAGGGGCTGGGGGGGCCAGAAGAAGGGTTCCAGTACTTC. It is translated as CASSEGLGGPEEGFQYF.

The V and J genes are TRBV10-2 and TRBJ2-1, with 9 nucleotides matching TRBD2. The tail of the sequence fits TRBJ2-5 better, so the J call may be wrong. The CDR3 extends over 13 amino acids. CDR1 is WSHSY and CDR2 is SAAADI in the germline V gene. The CDR3 spells CASGGLAQETQYF. CDR3 bases: TGCGCCAGCGGGGGACTAGCCCAAGAGACCCAGTACTTC.

This clonotype ranks as medium-sized (0.01 to 0.1%). V usage is TRBV6-5 and J usage is TRBJ2-1; TRBD1 or TRBD2 may be the D gene (5 bases each). CDR1 is MNHEY and CDR2 is SVGAGI in the germline V gene. V shed 7 bases and J shed 10 bases, with 14 bases lying between them. The CDR3 loop spans 12 amino acids. This chain's CDR3 is CASTSVGVEQFF. Written as DNA, the CDR3 is TGTGCCAGCACCTCTGTGGGGGTAGAGCAGTTCTTC.

The CDR3 nucleotides are TGTGCCAGCAACTCACCAGGGAGGGCCTACAATGAGCAGTTCTTC. This encodes CASNSPGRAYNEQFF. The V call is TRBV6-1, the J call TRBJ2-1; TRBD2 aligns across 7 bases. Looked up from germline, CDR1 is MNHNS and CDR2 is SASEGT. CDR3 size: 15 residues. The V segment lost 7 bases and the J segment 2 bases; nucleotides outside the gene matches: 8.

The rearrangement joins TRBV4-1 to TRBJ1-3; D not resolved. Germline V gives CDR1 MGHRA, CDR2 YSYEKL. The CDR3 has 13 amino acids. Between the trimmed V and J ends, which lost 1 base and 4 bases, there was a span of 5 bases. The DNA of the CDR3 is TGCGCCAGCAGCCAAGTTGGCGGAAACACCATATATTTT. The encoded protein is CASSQVGGNTIYF.

By frequency in the sample, this clonotype is medium-sized (0.01 to 0.1%). CDR3 nucleotide sequence: TGTGCCAGCAATAGTTACGAGCAGTACTTC. Translating gives CASNSYEQYF. The V call is TRBV6-6, the J call TRBJ2-5; no firm D call. The assigned J gene may be wrong: the sequence end matches TRBJ2-7 better. The length of the CDR3 is 10 residues. Per the germline V gene, CDR1 is MNHNY and CDR2 is SVGAGI (reference sequence).

CDR3 protein: CASSYSPHERSQYF. In DNA, the CDR3 is TGTGCCAGCAGTTACTCACCCCATGAGAGGTCTCAGTACTTC. This chain joins TRBV6-5 and TRBJ2-4; D unresolved. The CDR3 has 14 residues. V shed 0 bases and J shed 12 bases, with 15 bases lying between them. CDR1 and CDR2 from the germline V gene are MNHEY and SVGAGI.

The chain recombines TRBV10-2 with TRBJ2-2; 12 bases map to TRBD2. CDR1 WSHSY and CDR2 SAAADI come from the germline V gene. After removal of 6 bases from V and 5 bases from J, the junction contained 4 bases not matched to a gene. The CDR3 consists of 15 residues. The CDR3 reads CASRGLAGSTGELFF. CDR3 coding DNA: TGCGCCAGCAGAGGACTAGCGGGATCGACCGGGGAGCTGTTTTTT.

A word on this clonotype: Sequence at one end of the junction differs from germline and may be a read error. This chain connects TRBV6-5 to TRBJ2-3; possibly TRBD1 for D (5 bases). This CDR3 has 19 residues. Germline CDR1 reads MNHEY; CDR2 reads SVGAGI. For the CDR3, the DNA is TGTGCCAGCAGTTACAGTTGCTTTATGGGGCTGTGGGCCAAAGATATTCAGTACTTT. It translates to CASSYSCFMGLWAKDIQYF.

The chain has TRBV10-2 and TRBJ2-1; D may be TRBD2 (6 bases). Gene TRBJ2-7 matches the end of the DNA better, so the J call may be wrong. The CDR3 totals 11 residues. CDR1 is WSHSY and CDR2 is SAAADI in the germline V gene. CDR3 DNA sequence: TGCGCCAGCAGGGGACTCAGCGAGCAGTACTTC. It specifies CASRGLSEQYF.